Listed here are 24 T cell receptor beta chains from one sample, sequenced in a study of CD8 T cells in Susac syndrome. The authors reverse transcribed roughly 0.5 to 1 ug RNA with random hexamers. TCRdb re-called the immunoSEQ multiplex PCR reads through MiXCR, storing one row per CDR3 protein. This sample has 150,000 to 200,000 distinct CDR3 sequences, with 93% found just once. Input material: CD4+ T cells from PBMCs. The source is a human donor in good health.

This chain links TRBV4-2 with TRBJ2-4; D not certain. CDR1 is LGHNA and CDR2 is YNFKEQ in the germline V gene. With 2 bases removed from V and 5 bases from J, the gap between germline ends came to 10 bases. The CDR3 is 14 residues long. Here the CDR3 reads CASSQPHGQNIQYF. The CDR3 DNA reads TGTGCCAGCAGCCAACCCCACGGCCAAAACATTCAGTACTTC.

The genes are TRBV6-4 and TRBJ2-7, with D possibly matching TRBD2 (5 bases). CDR1 MRHNA and CDR2 SNTAGT come from the germline V gene. Trimming shortened V by 2 bases and J by 4 bases, and 15 bases separated the two germline ends. The length of the CDR3 is 15 residues. CDR3 in DNA: TGTGCCAGCAGTGACGGAGGACGGCCGGTTTACGAGCAGTACTTC. Its translation is CASSDGGRPVYEQYF.

This chain uses TRBV5-4 with TRBJ2-3, with TRBD2 matching 11 bases. The germline CDR1 and CDR2 sequences are SGHNT and YYREEE (reference sequence). The CDR3 extends over 14 amino acids. V shed 4 bases and J 4 bases; nucleotides not matched to a gene: 2. The CDR3 nucleotides read TGTGCCAGCAGCGTAGCGGGGGGGCCAGATACGCAGTATTTT. This translates into CASSVAGGPDTQYF.

This chain joins TRBV29-1 and TRBJ1-1; weak D call: TRBD1 (6 bases). Trimming took 7 bases from V and 4 from J, leaving 19 bases between them. Germline lookup yields CDR1 SQVTM and CDR2 ANQGSEA. The CDR3 runs 14 residues. CDR3 in amino acids: CSALLGGLGTEAFF. The CDR3 DNA follows: TGCAGCGCTCTCCTTGGGGGGCTCGGCACTGAAGCTTTCTTT.

The chain links TRBV6-2 or TRBV6-3 to TRBJ1-2; TRBD1 agrees at 10 bases. Germline V CDR1 and CDR2: MNHEY, SVGEGT. This CDR3 has 15 residues. Losses at the gene ends were 5 bases for V and 3 bases for J; bases not matched to a gene: 6. The CDR3 is CASSNRGTGDYGYTF. The CDR3, as DNA: TGTGCCAGCAGTAATCGTGGGACAGGGGACTATGGCTACACCTTC.

J is TRBJ2-7 and V is TRBV9; D remains ambiguous. Trimming stripped 4 bases from V and 1 base from J, with 12 bases between. The CDR3 length is 14 residues. Germline-derived CDR1 and CDR2 are SGDLS and YYNGEE. CDR3 loop: CASSPRGVSYEQYF. The CDR3 DNA reads TGTGCCAGCAGCCCTCGTGGGGTTTCCTACGAGCAGTACTTC.

This chain joins TRBV19 and TRBJ1-5; possibly TRBD1 for D (6 bases). There are 15 residues in the CDR3. Germline CDR1 reads LNHDA; CDR2 reads SQIVND (reference sequence). V gave up 6 bases and J gave up 2 bases, with 14 bases separating them. This chain's CDR3 is CASRIQGRGNQPQHF. The CDR3 bases are TGTGCCAGTAGGATTCAGGGGAGAGGCAATCAGCCCCAGCATTTT.

The chain recombines TRBV3-1 with TRBJ2-1; perhaps TRBD2 as D (5 bases). Germline V CDR1 and CDR2: LGHDT, YNNKEL (reference sequence). The V end was cut by 2 bases, the J end by 10 bases, with 15 bases between. The CDR3 runs to 14 residues. The CDR3 DNA follows: TGTGCCAGCAGCCAACATAGCGAGGTAGTGGAGCAGTTCTTC. This codes for CASSQHSEVVEQFF.

The genes are TRBV18 and TRBJ1-5; D gene ambiguous. V shed 2 bases and J shed 3 bases, with 5 bases lying between them. Germline V gene lookup returns CDR1 KGHSH and CDR2 LQKENI. This CDR3 spans 13 amino acids. The CDR3 region has the DNA TGTGCCAGCTCACCAGGGAACAATCAGCCCCAGCATTTT. Protein: CASSPGNNQPQHF.

This chain connects TRBV9 to TRBJ2-1; D is perhaps TRBD2 (5 bases). This CDR3 comprises 14 residues. Trimming left V 4 bases short and J 0 bases short, with 8 bases between. The germline CDR1 and CDR2 sequences are SGDLS and YYNGEE. For the CDR3, the DNA is TGTGCCAGCAGCTTCGACTACTCCTACAATGAGCAGTTCTTC. It is translated as CASSFDYSYNEQFF.

This sequence joins TRBV18 and TRBJ1-2, with 7 bases that match TRBD1. The CDR3 has 15 residues. The V gene end was trimmed by 2 bases and the J gene end by 5 bases; junction bases not matched to a gene: 8. Per the germline V gene, CDR1 is KGHSH and CDR2 is LQKENI. The CDR3 loop is CASSPRQGSEYGYTF. The CDR3 nucleotides read TGTGCCAGCTCACCAAGACAGGGCTCTGAGTATGGCTACACCTTC.

The J gene is TRBJ1-6, the V gene TRBV6-5, with a possible D match to TRBD1 (6 bases). The length of the CDR3 is 14 residues. Deletions cut 6 bases from V and 5 bases from J, with 11 bases between. Germline CDR1 and CDR2: MNHEY and SVGAGI. CDR3 nucleotide sequence: TGTGCCAGCAGATGGGGGCTGAATAATTCACCCCTCCACTTT. It yields the protein CASRWGLNNSPLHF.

The chain is built from TRBV29-1 and TRBJ1-3; possibly TRBD1 for D (6 bases). CDR3 length: 11 amino acids. V was shortened by 7 bases and J by 8 bases, with 12 bases between the two germline ends. Germline-derived CDR1 and CDR2 are SQVTM and ANQGSEA. The CDR3 loop reads CSAGVADTIYF. The DNA of the CDR3 is TGCAGCGCAGGGGTCGCAGACACCATATATTTT. The full variable domain, in which reference TRBV29-1 and TRBJ1-3 provide the parts outside the CDR3, is SAVISQKPSRDICQRGTSLTIQCQVDSQVTMMFWYRQQPGQSLTLIATANQGSEATYESGFVIDKFPISRPNLTFSTLTVSNMSPEDSSIYLCSAGVADTIYFGEGSWLTVV.

The genes are TRBV6-2 or TRBV6-3 and TRBJ2-1; 8 nucleotides agree with TRBD2. The trim removed 6 bases at V and 8 bases at J, leaving 6 bases unmatched. Germline CDR1 and CDR2: MNHEY and SVGEGT. This CDR3 is 13 amino acids long. CDR3 coding DNA: TGTGCCAGCAGCACCGGGGGGGTGGATGAGCAGTTCTTC. This codes for CASSTGGVDEQFF.

V gene TRBV27 combines with J gene TRBJ1-1; D gene uncertain. The CDR3 is 15 amino acids. Per the germline V gene, CDR1 is MNHEY and CDR2 is SMNVEV (reference sequence). V shed 6 bases and J shed 2 bases, with 16 bases lying between them. The CDR3 region is CASSLDHRGNTEAFF. The CDR3 DNA reads as TGTGCCAGCAGCCTGGACCATCGGGGAAACACTGAAGCTTTCTTT.

V gene TRBV13 combines with J gene TRBJ2-7, with 8 positions matching TRBD2. Per the germline V gene, CDR1 is PRHDT and CDR2 is FYEKMQ (reference sequence). V was clipped by 4 bases and J by 4 bases; unmatched bases: 6. The CDR3 is 14 amino acids. The CDR3 spells CASSSTAGAYEQYF. CDR3 in DNA: TGTGCCAGCAGCTCCACAGCGGGGGCGTACGAGCAGTACTTC.

The J gene is TRBJ1-4, the V gene TRBV12-3 or TRBV12-4; TRBD1 matches at 8 bases. The CDR3 is 15 amino acids. Trimming removed 4 bases from V and 7 bases from J; junction bases left unmatched: 8. The CDR3 sequence is CASSSLARGREKLFF. In DNA form, the CDR3 reads TGTGCCAGCAGTTCCCTGGCCAGGGGGCGTGAAAAACTGTTTTTT.

J is TRBJ1-1 and V is TRBV3-1; tentative D call: TRBD1 (5 bases). Germline V gene data show CDR1 as LGHDT and CDR2 as YNNKEL (reference sequence). The CDR3 spans 15 residues. V was pared by 4 bases and J by 1 base, with 13 bases between. CDR3 loop: CASSRGRGGNTEAFF. CDR3 nucleotide sequence: TGTGCCAGCAGCCGCGGGAGGGGCGGGAACACTGAAGCTTTCTTT.

The rearrangement uses TRBV7-9 and TRBJ1-3, with unresolved D. The V and J ends lost 5 bases and 7 bases respectively, with 6 bases between them. Germline CDR1 is SEHNR and CDR2 is FQNEAQ (reference sequence). The CDR3 length is 11 residues. The CDR3 reads CASSPMNTIYF. The CDR3 coding sequence is TGTGCCAGCAGCCCGATGAACACCATATATTTT.

The chain joins TRBV6-1 to TRBJ2-3; D not certain. Germline V CDR1 and CDR2: MNHNS, SASEGT. Trimming took off 10 bases at V and 2 bases at J, with 19 bases between the two ends. The CDR3 has 15 amino acids. Here the CDR3 DNA reads TGTGCCACCAGGTGGGGATGGGTGAACACAGATACGCAGTATTTT. Amino acids: CATRWGWVNTDTQYF.

The chain couples TRBV29-1 to TRBJ2-5, with a weak D call TRBD2 (6 bases). The germline CDR1 and CDR2 sequences are SQVTM and ANQGSEA. This CDR3 spans 14 amino acids. V lost 4 bases and J 4 bases, leaving 16 bases between the germline ends. CDR3 bases: TGCAGCGTTGGGGAAAACCTGGGGGGAGAGACCCAGTACTTC. Amino acids: CSVGENLGGETQYF. The full variable domain, in which reference TRBV29-1 and TRBJ2-5 provide the parts outside the CDR3, is SAVISQKPSRDICQRGTSLTIQCQVDSQVTMMFWYRQQPGQSLTLIATANQGSEATYESGFVIDKFPISRPNLTFSTLTVSNMSPEDSSIYLCSVGENLGGETQYFGPGTRLLVL.

This clonotype showed up just once. The chain carries TRBV7-9 and TRBJ1-2, with D perhaps TRBD1 (6 bases). The CDR3 is 15 amino acids. V was pared by 1 base and J by 7 bases, with 16 bases between. Germline values: CDR1 SEHNR, CDR2 FQNEAQ (reference sequence). The CDR3 loop is CASSLESLGTTGYTF. In nucleotides, the CDR3 is TGTGCCAGCAGCTTAGAGAGCTTGGGGACAACTGGCTACACCTTC. The full variable domain, its missing parts supplied by reference TRBV7-9 and TRBJ1-2, is DTGVSQNPRHKITKRGQNVTFRCDPISEHNRLYWYRQTLGQGPEFLTYFQNEAQLEKSRLLSDRFSAERPKGSFSTLEIQRTEQGDSAMYLCASSLESLGTTGYTFGSGTRLTVV.

The DNA of the CDR3 is TGTGCCAGCAGCCTTAGAACGACTAGCGGGGGGGCCCACGAGCAGTTCTTC. As protein: CASSLRTTSGGAHEQFF. This chain links TRBV3-1 with TRBJ2-1; TRBD2 aligns across 14 bases. CDR3 length: 17 amino acids. With V trimmed by 4 bases and J by 10 bases, 12 bases remained unmatched. Germline V gene lookup returns CDR1 LGHDT and CDR2 YNNKEL (reference sequence).

The chain has TRBV9 and TRBJ2-2; maybe TRBD1 (5 bases). V gave up 2 bases and J gave up 4 bases, with 12 bases separating them. From germline, CDR1 is SGDLS and CDR2 YYNGEE. This CDR3 contains 15 residues. CDR3 sequence reads: CASSVVGAPTGELFF. CDR3 DNA: TGTGCCAGCAGCGTGGTAGGGGCCCCCACCGGGGAGCTGTTTTTT.